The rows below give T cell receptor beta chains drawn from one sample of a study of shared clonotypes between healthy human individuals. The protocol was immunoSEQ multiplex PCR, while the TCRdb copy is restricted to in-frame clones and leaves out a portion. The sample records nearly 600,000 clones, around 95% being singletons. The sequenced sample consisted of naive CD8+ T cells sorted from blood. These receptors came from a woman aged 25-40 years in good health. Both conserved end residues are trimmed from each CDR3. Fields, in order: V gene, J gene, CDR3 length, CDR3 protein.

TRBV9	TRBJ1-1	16	ASSAPGLDARRTGEAF
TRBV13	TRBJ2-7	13	ASSLGLQGIYEQY
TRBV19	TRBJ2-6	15	ASSGFYQGSGANVLT
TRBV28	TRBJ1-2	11	ASSQISNYGYT
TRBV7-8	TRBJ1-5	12	ASLGDRFDQPQH
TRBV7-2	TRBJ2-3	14	ASSESGETSGDTQY
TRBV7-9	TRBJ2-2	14	ASSSRTGTFTGELF
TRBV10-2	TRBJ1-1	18	ASMALRDRGPHAANTEAF
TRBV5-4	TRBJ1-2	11	AYEVEGDYGYT
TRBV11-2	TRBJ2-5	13	ASREGPGSPETQY
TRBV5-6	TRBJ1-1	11	ASRPWGSTEAF
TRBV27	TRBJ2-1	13	ASSSDRVGYNEQF
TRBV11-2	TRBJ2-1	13	ASRLDLGSYNEQF
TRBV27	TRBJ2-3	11	ASSLWVADTQY
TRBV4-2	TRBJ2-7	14	ASSQAPREGIYEQY
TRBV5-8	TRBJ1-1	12	ASSLAGISTEAF
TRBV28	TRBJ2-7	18	ASSVLSGGSFLSSPGEQY
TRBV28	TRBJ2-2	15	ASTHLRAVQNTGELF
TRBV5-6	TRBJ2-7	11	ASSFGRAYEQY
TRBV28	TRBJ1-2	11	ASSKGGVFGYT
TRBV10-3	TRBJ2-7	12	AISESDTSYEQY
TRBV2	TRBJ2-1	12	ASSERSSYNEQF
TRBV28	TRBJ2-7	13	ASSPGGDRVNEQY
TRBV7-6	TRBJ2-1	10	ASSSLSNEQF
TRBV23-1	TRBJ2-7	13	ASGSADLTTYEQY
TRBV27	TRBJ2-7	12	ASSYGTSVYEQY
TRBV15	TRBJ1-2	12	ATSRVGNNYGYT
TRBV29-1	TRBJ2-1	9	SVGTGNEQF
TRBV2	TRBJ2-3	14	ASLKPGLALSDTQY
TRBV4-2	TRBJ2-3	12	ASSQDHSVDTQY
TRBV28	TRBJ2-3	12	ASSLTGRTDTQY
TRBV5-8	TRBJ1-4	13	ASSLEGATNEKLF
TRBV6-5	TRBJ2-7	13	ASSLSGLASYEQY
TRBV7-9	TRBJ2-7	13	ASSLVGQGFHEQY
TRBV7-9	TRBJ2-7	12	ASSDSTGSYEQY
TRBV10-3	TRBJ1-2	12	AIRDPGDWHGYT
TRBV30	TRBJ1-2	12	AWSGWEGHYGYT
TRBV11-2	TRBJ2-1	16	ASSFPFQGESSYNEQF
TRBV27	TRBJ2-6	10	ATKTGESVLT
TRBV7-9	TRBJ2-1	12	ASSWDYTYNEQF
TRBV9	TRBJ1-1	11	ASSEGLNTEAF